This TCR beta chain was profiled in a study of cytotoxic CD8 clonotypes in ibrutinib-treated CLL. Study-wide background: Patients attained about 25 partial and 2 complete responses; at median approximately 68 months, around 15 remained remitted while around twelve progressed. Findings and limits, study-wide: Clonality went higher at ibrutinib response and then dropped back toward baseline at progression. Progressing and sustained-remission patients had different sampling times.

TCRdb's copy holds only in-frame clones and misses some; the assay was immunoSEQ multiplex PCR. The repertoire consists of 300,000 to 350,000 clones, with about 80% occurring once and the leading ten covering 6.5% to 8.5%. Remarks on this clone: The antigen is unknown.

Per the germline V gene, CDR1 is SGHNT and CDR2 is YENEEA. The CDR3 has 13 residues. Trimming removed 2 bases from V and 1 base from J, with 2 bases in between. The sequenced sample was PBMCs, obtained before ibrutinib treatment. This receptor was identified in a human donor with chronic lymphocytic leukemia. This chain joins TRBV11-3 and TRBJ2-2; D not resolved. The CDR3 protein is CASSLQNTGELFF. As DNA, the CDR3 is TGTGCCAGCAGCTTACAGAACACCGGGGAGCTGTTTTTT.